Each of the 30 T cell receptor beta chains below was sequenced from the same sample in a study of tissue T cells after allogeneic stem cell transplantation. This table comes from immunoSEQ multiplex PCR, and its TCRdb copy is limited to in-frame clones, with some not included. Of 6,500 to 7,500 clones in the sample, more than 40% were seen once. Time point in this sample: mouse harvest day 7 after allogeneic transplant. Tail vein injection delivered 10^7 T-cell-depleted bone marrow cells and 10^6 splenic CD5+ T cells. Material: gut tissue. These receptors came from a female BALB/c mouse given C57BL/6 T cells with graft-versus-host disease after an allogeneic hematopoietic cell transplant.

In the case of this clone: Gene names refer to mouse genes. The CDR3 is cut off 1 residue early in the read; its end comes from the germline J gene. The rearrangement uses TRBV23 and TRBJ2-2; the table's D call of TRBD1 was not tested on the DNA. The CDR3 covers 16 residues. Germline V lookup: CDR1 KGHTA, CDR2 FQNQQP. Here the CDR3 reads CSSSHGQGVNTGQLYF. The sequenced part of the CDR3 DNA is TGCTCCAGCAGTCACGGGCAGGGGGTAAACACCGGGCAGCTCTAC.

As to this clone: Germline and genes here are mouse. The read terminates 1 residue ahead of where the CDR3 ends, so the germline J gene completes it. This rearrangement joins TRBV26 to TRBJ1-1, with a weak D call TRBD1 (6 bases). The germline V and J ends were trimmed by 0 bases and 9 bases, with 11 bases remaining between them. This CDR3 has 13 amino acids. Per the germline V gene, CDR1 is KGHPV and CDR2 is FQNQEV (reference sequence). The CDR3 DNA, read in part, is TGTGCCAGCAGTCTGTCGGGGGCAGGGAAAGTCTTC. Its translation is CASSLSGAGKVF. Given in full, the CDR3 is CASSLSGAGKVFF.

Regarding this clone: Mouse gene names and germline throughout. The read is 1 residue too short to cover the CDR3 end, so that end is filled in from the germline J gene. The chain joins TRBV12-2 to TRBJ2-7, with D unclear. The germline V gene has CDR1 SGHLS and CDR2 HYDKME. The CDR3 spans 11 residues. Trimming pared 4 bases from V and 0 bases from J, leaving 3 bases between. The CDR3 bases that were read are TGTGCCAGCTCCCTCTCCTATGAACAGTAC. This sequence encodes CASSLSYEQY. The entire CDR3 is CASSLSYEQYF.

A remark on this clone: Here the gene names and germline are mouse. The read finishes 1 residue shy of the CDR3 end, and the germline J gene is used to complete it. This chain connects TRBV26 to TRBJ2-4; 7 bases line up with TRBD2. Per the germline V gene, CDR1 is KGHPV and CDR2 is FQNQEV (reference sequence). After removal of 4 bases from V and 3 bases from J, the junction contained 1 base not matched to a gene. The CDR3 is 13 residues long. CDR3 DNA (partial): TGTGCCAGCAGTCCGACTGGGCAAAACACCTTGTAC. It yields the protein CASSPTGQNTLY. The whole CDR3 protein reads CASSPTGQNTLYF.

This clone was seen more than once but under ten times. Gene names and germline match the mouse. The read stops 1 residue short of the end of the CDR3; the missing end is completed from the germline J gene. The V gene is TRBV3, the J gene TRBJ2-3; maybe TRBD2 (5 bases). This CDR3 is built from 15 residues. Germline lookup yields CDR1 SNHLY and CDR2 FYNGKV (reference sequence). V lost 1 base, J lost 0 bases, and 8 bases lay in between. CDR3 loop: CASSLVGESAETLYF. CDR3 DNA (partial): TGTGCCAGCAGCTTAGTTGGGGAGAGTGCAGAAACGCTGTAT.

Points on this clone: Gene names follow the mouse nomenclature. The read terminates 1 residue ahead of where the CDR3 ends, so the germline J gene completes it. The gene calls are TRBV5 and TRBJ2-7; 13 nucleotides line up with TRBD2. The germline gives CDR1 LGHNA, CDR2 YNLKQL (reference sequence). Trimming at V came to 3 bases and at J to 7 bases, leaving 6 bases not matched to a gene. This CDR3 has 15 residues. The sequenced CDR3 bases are TGTGCCAGCAGCCACGGACTGGGGGGGCGCCGAGAACAGTAC. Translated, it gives CASSHGLGGRREQY. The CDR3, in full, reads CASSHGLGGRREQYF.

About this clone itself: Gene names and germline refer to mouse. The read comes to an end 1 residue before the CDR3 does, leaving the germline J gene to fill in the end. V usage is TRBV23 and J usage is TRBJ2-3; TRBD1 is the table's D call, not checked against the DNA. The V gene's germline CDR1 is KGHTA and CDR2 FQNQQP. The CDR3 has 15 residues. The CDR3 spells CSSSQRTGSAETLYF. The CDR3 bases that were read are TGCTCCAGCAGTCAAAGAACAGGGAGTGCAGAAACGCTGTAT.

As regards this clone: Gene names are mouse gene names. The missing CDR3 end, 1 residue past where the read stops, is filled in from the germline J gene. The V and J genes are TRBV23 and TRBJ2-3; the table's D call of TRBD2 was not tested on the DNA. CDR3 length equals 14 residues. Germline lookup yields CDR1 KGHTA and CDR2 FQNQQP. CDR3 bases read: TGCTCCAGCAGTCAATCGCCGGGGGGGGAAACGCTGTAT. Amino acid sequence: CSSSQSPGGETLY. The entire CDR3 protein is CSSSQSPGGETLYF.

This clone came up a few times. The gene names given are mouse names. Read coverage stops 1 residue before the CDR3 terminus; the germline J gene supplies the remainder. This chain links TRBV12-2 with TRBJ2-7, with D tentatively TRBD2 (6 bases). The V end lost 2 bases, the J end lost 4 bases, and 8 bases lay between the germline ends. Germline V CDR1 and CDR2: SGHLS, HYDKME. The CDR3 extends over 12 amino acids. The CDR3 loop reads CASSQTGYEQYF. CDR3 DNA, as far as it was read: TGTGCCAGCTCTCAGACTGGATATGAACAGTAC. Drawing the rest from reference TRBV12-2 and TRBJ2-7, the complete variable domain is NSGVVQSPRYIIKGKGERSILKCIPISGHLSVAWYQQTQGQELKFFIQHYDKMERDKGNLPSRFSVQQFDDYHSEMNMSALELEDSAVYFCASSQTGYEQYFGPGTRLTVL.

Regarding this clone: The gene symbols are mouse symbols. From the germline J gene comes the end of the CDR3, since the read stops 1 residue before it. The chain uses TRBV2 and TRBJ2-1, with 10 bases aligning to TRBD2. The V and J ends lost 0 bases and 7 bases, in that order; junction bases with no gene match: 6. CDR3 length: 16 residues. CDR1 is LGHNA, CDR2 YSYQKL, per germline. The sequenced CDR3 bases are TGTGCCAGCAGCCAAGAGGCTGGGGGGGCGCGAGCTGAGCAGTTC. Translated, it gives CASSQEAGGARAEQF. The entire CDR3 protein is CASSQEAGGARAEQFF.

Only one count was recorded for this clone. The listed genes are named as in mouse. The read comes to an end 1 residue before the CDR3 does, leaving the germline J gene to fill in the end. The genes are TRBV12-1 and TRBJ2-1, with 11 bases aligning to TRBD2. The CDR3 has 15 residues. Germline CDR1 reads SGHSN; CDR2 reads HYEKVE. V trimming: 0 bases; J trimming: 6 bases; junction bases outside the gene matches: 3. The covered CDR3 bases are TGTGCCAGCTCTCTCGACTGGGGGGGTCGTGCTGAGCAGTTC. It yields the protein CASSLDWGGRAEQF. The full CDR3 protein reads CASSLDWGGRAEQFF.

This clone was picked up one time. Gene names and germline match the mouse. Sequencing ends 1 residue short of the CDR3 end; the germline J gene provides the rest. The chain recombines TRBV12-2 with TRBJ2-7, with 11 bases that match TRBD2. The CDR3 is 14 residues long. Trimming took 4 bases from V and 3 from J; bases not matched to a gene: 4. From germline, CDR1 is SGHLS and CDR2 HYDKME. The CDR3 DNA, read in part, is TGTGCCAGCTCCCGGGACTGGGGGAACTATGAACAGTAC. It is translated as CASSRDWGNYEQY. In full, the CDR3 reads CASSRDWGNYEQYF.

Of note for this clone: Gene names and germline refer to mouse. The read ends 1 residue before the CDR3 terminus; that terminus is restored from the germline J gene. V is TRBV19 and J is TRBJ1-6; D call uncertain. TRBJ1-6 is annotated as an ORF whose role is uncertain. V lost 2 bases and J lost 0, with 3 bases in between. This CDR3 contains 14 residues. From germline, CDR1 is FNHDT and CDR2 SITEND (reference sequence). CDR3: CASSMGSYNSPLYF. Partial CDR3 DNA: TGTGCCAGCAGTATGGGTTCCTATAATTCGCCCCTCTAC.

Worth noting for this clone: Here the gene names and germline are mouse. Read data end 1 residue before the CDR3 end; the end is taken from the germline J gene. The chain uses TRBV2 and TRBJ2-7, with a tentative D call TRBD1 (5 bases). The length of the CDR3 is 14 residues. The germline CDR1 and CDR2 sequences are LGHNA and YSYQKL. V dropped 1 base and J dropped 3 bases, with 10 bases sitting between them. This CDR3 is CASSQAPDIYEQYF. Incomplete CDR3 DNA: TGTGCCAGCAGCCAAGCCCCGGACATCTATGAACAGTAC.

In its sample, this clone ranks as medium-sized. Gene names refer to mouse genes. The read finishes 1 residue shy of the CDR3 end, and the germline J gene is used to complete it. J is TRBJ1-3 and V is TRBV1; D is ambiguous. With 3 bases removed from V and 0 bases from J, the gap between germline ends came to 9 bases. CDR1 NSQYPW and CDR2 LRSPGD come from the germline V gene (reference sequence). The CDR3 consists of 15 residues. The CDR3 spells CTCSAWSYSGNTLYF. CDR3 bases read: TGCACCTGCAGTGCCTGGTCCTATTCTGGAAATACGCTCTAT.

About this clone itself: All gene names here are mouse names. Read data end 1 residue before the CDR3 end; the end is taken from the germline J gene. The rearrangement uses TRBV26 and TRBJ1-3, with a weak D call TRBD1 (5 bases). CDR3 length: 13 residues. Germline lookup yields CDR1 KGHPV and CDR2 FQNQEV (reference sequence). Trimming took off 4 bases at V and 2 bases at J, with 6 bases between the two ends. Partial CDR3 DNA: TGTGCCAGCAGTCAGGGGACTGGAAATACGCTCTAT. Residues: CASSQGTGNTLY. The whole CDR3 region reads CASSQGTGNTLYF. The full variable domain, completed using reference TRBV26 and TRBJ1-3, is NSKVIQTPRYLVKGQGQKAKMRCIPEKGHPVVFWYQQNKNNEFKFLINFQNQEVLQQIDMTEKRFSAECPSNSPCSLEIQSSEAGDSALYLCASSQGTGNTLYFGEGSRLIVV.

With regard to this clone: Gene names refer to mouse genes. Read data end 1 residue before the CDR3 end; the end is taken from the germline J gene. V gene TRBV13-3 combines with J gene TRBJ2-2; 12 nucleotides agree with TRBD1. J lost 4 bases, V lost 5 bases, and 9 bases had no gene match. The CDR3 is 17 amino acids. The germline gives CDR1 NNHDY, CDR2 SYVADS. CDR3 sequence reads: CASRPGTGGAGTGQLYF. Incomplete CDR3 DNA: TGTGCCAGCAGGCCCGGGACAGGGGGCGCCGGCACCGGGCAGCTCTAC.

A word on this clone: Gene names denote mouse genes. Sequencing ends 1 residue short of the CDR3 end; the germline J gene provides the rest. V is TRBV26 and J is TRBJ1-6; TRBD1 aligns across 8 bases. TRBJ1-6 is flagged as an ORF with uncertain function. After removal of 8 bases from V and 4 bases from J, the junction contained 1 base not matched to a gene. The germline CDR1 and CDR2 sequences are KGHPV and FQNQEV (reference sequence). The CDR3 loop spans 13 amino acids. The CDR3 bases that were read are TGTGCCAGCGGACAGGGTTATAATTCGCCCCTCTAC. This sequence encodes CASGQGYNSPLY. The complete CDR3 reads CASGQGYNSPLYF.

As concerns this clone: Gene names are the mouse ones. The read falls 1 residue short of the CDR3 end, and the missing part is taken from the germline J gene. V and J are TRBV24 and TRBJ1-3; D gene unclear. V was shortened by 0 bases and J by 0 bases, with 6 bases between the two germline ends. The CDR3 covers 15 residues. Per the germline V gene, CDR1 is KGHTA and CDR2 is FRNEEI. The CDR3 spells CASSLYGLSGNTLYF. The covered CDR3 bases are TGTGCCAGCAGTCTGTATGGGCTTTCTGGAAATACGCTCTAT.

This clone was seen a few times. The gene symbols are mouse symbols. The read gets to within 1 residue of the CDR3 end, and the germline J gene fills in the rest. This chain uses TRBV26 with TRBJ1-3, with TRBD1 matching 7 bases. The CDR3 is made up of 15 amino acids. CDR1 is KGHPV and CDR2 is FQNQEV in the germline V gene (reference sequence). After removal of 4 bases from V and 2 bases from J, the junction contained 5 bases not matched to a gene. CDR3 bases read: TGTGCCAGCAGTCCAACAGGGGTTGCTGGAAATACGCTCTAT. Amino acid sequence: CASSPTGVAGNTLY. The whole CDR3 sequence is CASSPTGVAGNTLYF.

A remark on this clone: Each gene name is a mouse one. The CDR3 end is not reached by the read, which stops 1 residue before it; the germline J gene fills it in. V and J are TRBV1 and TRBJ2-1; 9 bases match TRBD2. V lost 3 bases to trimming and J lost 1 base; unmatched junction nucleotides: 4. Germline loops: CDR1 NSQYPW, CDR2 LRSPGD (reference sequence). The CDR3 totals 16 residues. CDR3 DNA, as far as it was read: TGCACCTGCAGTGCCCCAACTGGGGGGAACTATGCTGAGCAGTTC. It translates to CTCSAPTGGNYAEQF. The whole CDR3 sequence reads CTCSAPTGGNYAEQFF.

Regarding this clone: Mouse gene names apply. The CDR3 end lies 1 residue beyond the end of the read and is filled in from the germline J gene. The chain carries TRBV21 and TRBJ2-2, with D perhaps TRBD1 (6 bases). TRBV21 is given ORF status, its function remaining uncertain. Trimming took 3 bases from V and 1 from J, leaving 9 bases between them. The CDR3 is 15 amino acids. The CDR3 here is CASSHPGQNTGQLYF. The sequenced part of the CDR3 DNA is TGTGCTAGCAGTCATCCGGGACAAAACACCGGGCAGCTCTAC.

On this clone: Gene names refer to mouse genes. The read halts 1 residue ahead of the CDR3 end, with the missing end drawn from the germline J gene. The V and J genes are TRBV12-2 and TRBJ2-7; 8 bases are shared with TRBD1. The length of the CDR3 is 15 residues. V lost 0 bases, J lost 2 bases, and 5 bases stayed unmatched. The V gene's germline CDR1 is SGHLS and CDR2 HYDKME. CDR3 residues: CASSLVQGAPYEQYF. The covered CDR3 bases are TGTGCCAGCTCTCTCGTGCAGGGGGCCCCCTATGAACAGTAC.

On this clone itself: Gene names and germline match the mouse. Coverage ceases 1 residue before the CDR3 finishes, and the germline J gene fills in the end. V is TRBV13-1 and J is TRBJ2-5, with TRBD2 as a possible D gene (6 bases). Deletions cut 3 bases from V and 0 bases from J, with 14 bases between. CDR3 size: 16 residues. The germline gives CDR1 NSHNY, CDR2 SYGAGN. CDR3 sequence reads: CASSASPGDNQDTQYF. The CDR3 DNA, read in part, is TGTGCCAGCAGTGCCTCCCCTGGGGATAACCAAGACACCCAGTAC.

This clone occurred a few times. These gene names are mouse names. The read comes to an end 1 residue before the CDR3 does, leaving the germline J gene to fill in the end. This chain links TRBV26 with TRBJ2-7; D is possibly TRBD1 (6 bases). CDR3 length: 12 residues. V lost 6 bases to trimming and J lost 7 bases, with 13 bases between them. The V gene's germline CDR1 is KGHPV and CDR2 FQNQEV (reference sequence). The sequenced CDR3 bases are TGTGCCAGCAGCCCCAGGGGATGGGAACAGTAC. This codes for CASSPRGWEQY. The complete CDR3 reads CASSPRGWEQYF.

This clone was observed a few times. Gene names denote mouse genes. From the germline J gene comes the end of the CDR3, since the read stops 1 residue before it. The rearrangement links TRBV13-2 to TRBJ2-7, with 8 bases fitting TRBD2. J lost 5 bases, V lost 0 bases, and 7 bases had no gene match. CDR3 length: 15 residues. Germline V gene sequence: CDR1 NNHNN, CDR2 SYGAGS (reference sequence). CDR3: CASGDAGGARDEQYF. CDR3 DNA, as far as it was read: TGTGCCAGCGGTGATGCCGGGGGGGCGCGGGATGAACAGTAC.

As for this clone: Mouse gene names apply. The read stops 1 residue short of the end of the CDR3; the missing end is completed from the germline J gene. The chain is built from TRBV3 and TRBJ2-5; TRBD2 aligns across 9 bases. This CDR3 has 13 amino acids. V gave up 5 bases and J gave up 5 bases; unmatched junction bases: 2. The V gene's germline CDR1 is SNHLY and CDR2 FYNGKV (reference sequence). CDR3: CASSATGGDTQYF. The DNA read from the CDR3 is TGTGCCAGCAGCGCGACTGGGGGAGACACCCAGTAC.

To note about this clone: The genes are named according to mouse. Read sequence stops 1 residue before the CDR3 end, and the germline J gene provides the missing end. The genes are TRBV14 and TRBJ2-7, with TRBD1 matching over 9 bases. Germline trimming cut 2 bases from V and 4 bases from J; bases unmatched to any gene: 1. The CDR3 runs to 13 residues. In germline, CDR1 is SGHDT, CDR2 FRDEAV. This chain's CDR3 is CASSLGTGYEQYF. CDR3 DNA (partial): TGTGCCAGCAGTTTAGGGACAGGGTATGAACAGTAC.

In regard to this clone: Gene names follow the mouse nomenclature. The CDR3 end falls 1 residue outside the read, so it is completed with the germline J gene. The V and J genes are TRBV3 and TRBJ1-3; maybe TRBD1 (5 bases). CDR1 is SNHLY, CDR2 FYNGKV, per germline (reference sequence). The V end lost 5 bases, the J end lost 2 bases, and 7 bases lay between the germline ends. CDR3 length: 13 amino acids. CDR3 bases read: TGTGCCAGCAGCGGGGGGGCTGGAAATACGCTCTAT. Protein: CASSGGAGNTLY. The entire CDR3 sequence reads CASSGGAGNTLYF.

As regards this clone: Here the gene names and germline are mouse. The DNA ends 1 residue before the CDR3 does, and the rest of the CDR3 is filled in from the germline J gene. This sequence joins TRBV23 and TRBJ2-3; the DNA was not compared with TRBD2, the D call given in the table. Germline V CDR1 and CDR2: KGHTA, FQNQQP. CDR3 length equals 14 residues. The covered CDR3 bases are TGCTCCAGCAGCCCCGCTGGGGGTGCAGAAACGCTGTAT. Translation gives CSSSPAGGAETLY. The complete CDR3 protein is CSSSPAGGAETLYF. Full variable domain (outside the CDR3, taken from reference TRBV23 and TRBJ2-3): DAAVTQKPRYLIKMKGQEAEMKCIPEKGHTAVFWYQQKQSKELKFLIYFQNQQPLDQIDMVKERFSAVCPSSSLCSLGIRTCEAEDSALYLCSSSPAGGAETLYFGSGTRLTVL.